This passage covers 8 T cell receptor beta chains from one sample sequenced in a study of blood T cells in healthy people across ages. Primed by a sample-barcoded 5' primer and a J-beta primer mix, a second PCR proceeded for roughly 6 to 12 cycles. MiXCR was run by TCRdb on the 5' RACE reads, yielding one entry per CDR3 protein. The table has hundreds of thousands of distinct CDR3 sequences, 56% seen once. The sample was blood. Receptor source: a middle-aged man in good health.

This clonotype was seen more than once but under ten times. The J gene is TRBJ1-2, the V gene TRBV20-1; 8 nucleotides align to TRBD1. V dropped 0 bases and J dropped 3; count of bases not matched to a gene: 6. This CDR3 comprises 15 residues. Germline lookup yields CDR1 DFQATT and CDR2 SNEGSKA (reference sequence). The CDR3 bases are TGCAGTGCTAGAGATCGAGGGACAGGCTACTATGGCTACACCTTC. The encoded protein is CSARDRGTGYYGYTF.

The sample holds a few counts of this clonotype. The rearrangement joins TRBV29-1 to TRBJ2-1; 9 positions agree with TRBD1. The CDR3 covers 15 residues. The ends lost 3 bases at V and 5 bases at J; junction bases unmatched: 8. The germline V gene encodes CDR1 SQVTM and CDR2 ANQGSEA. This CDR3 reads CSVDPDRGSDNEQFF. For the CDR3, the DNA is TGCAGCGTTGACCCCGACAGGGGGTCTGACAATGAGCAGTTCTTC.

The rearrangement joins TRBV4-3 to TRBJ2-1, with 7 positions matching TRBD2. The length of the CDR3 is 15 residues. Germline V gene sequence: CDR1 LGHNA, CDR2 YSLEER. Losses at the gene ends were 3 bases for V and 0 bases for J; bases not matched to a gene: 2. CDR3 residues: CASSQWEGSYNEQFF. CDR3 in DNA: TGCGCCAGCAGCCAGTGGGAGGGCTCCTACAATGAGCAGTTCTTC.

This clonotype was recorded a few times. The rearrangement joins TRBV9 to TRBJ1-1; D remains ambiguous. The CDR3 length is 14 residues. Germline V gene data show CDR1 as SGDLS and CDR2 as YYNGEE. V was trimmed by 3 bases and J by 0 bases, leaving 9 bases between them. DNA of the CDR3: TGTGCCAGCAGCGGAGAGGTTATGAACACTGAAGCTTTCTTT. Translating it yields CASSGEVMNTEAFF.

This clonotype was counted only a few times. This chain joins TRBV12-3 or TRBV12-4 and TRBJ2-5; 11 nucleotides align to TRBD2. The CDR3 is 15 residues long. J gave up 4 bases and V 2 bases, and 3 bases lay outside the gene matches. The CDR3 coding sequence is TGTGCCAGCAGTTTATGGCTAGCGGGAGGAGAGACCCAGTACTTC. It codes for CASSLWLAGGETQYF.

This chain uses TRBV28 with TRBJ2-3; D is tentatively TRBD1 or TRBD2 (6 bases each). CDR1 is MDHEN and CDR2 is SYDVKM in the germline V gene. Trimming took 5 bases from V and 0 from J, leaving 12 bases between them. There are 15 residues in the CDR3. The CDR3 protein is CASSQQGTSTDTQYF. The CDR3 region has the DNA TGTGCCAGCAGTCAGCAGGGGACTAGCACAGATACGCAGTATTTT.

The chain uses TRBV20-1 and TRBJ2-4, with D possibly called TRBD1 or TRBD2 (5 bases each). Trimming left V 7 bases short and J 0 bases short, with 10 bases between. Germline-derived CDR1 and CDR2 are DFQATT and SNEGSKA (reference sequence). The CDR3 extends over 13 amino acids. DNA of the CDR3: TGCAGTGAGTGGGGGATAGCCAAAAACATTCAGTACTTC. Residues: CSEWGIAKNIQYF.

The rearrangement joins TRBV10-3 to TRBJ1-1; 12 positions agree with TRBD1. This CDR3 has 14 amino acids. The germline gives CDR1 ENHRY, CDR2 SYGVKD. J was trimmed by 8 bases and V by 2 bases; bases with no gene match: 3. DNA for the CDR3: TGTGCCATCAGTGAGACAGGGACAGGGGGCGAAGCTTTCTTT. Residues: CAISETGTGGEAFF.